This T cell receptor (beta chain) comes out of a study of OX40 agonist ivuxolimab in advanced cancers. On the study more broadly: Dose-escalation patients' cancers were hepatocellular carcinoma, melanoma, renal cell or head and neck cancer.

Sequenced by immunoSEQ multiplex PCR; TCRdb stores in-frame clones only, minus some. The sample gives about 75,000 clones, about 85% of which show up once; about 8.6% is in the top ten. Study findings and constraints: The study found that CD8+ T cells averaged more expanded clones than CD4+. Some of the nonresponding patients also showed low levels of normalized T-cell clonal expansion.

Worth noting for this clone: Its antigen is unidentified.

The CDR3 extends over 11 amino acids. The receptor was derived from an adult with an advanced solid tumor such as melanoma, head and neck, liver or kidney cancer. The gene calls are TRBV12-1 and TRBJ1-6; the D call in the table, TRBD1, was not verified against the DNA. TRBV12-1 is a pseudogene locus. This material consisted of CD4+ or CD8+ T cells sorted from blood, taken in a trial of the OX40 agonist ivuxolimab. CDR3 in amino acids: CASTPNSPLHF. The CDR3 nucleotides read TGTGCCAGCACCCCAAATTCACCCCTCCACTTT.